What follows are 25 T cell receptor beta chains derived from one specimen sequenced in a study of cytomegalovirus exposure and HLA in healthy donors. A multiplex PCR was run with 60 Vbeta primers and 13 Jbeta primers. TCRdb keeps only in-frame clones here, not all; method: immunoSEQ multiplex PCR. The data contain 50,000 or so clones, 72% of them singletons. The sequencing input was PBMCs. The receptors originated from a woman aged 45-65 years in good health and CMV-seronegative.

The V gene is TRBV9, the J gene TRBJ2-5; 7 positions agree with TRBD1. V trimming: 3 bases; J trimming: 4 bases; junction bases outside the gene matches: 9. Germline V gene sequence: CDR1 SGDLS, CDR2 YYNGEE. The CDR3 loop spans 15 amino acids. DNA of the CDR3: TGTGCCAGCAGCGACCGACAGGGAAGTGTAGAGACCCAGTACTTC. Amino acid sequence: CASSDRQGSVETQYF.

V and J are TRBV5-1 and TRBJ2-3; D is perhaps TRBD1 (6 bases). Germline V lookup: CDR1 SGHRS, CDR2 YFSETQ. V was clipped by 5 bases and J by 0 bases, with 13 bases between them. CDR3 length equals 15 residues. DNA of the CDR3: TGCGCCAGCAGAAGGACAGTAGCTAGCACAGATACGCAGTATTTT. This sequence encodes CASRRTVASTDTQYF.

The J gene is TRBJ2-7, the V gene TRBV5-1; 8 nucleotides align to TRBD2. This CDR3 is built from 13 residues. Per germline, CDR1 SGHRS and CDR2 YFSETQ. Germline trimming cut 7 bases from V and 7 bases from J; bases unmatched to any gene: 10. Here the CDR3 DNA reads TGCGCCAGCCGGCGGACTAGCCTTATGGAGCAGTACTTC. Its protein product is CASRRTSLMEQYF.

In its sample, this clone was seen once. This chain links TRBV28 with TRBJ2-5, with TRBD2 matching over 8 bases. Germline CDR1 MDHEN, CDR2 SYDVKM. V dropped 6 bases and J dropped 4; count of bases not matched to a gene: 10. CDR3 length equals 15 residues. CDR3: CASRNSGLGGETQYF. For the CDR3, the DNA is TGTGCCAGCAGGAACTCGGGACTAGGAGGAGAGACCCAGTACTTC.

This rearrangement joins TRBV10-2 to TRBJ2-7; D unclear. This CDR3 is 12 amino acids long. V was shortened by 9 bases and J by 0 bases, with 9 bases between the two germline ends. Germline lookup yields CDR1 WSHSY and CDR2 SAAADI. The CDR3 spells CASRGSSYEQYF. CDR3 in DNA: TGCGCCAGTAGAGGTTCCTCCTACGAGCAGTACTTC.

V is TRBV2 and J is TRBJ2-1; D is uncertain. This CDR3 region has 13 residues. Germline V CDR1 and CDR2: SNHLY, FYNNEI. V was trimmed by 5 bases and J by 6 bases, leaving 11 bases between them. In nucleotides, the CDR3 is TGTGCCAGCAGTCTTCAGGTGAGCAATGAGCAGTTCTTC. Translating it yields CASSLQVSNEQFF. The variable domain in full, completed from reference TRBV2 and TRBJ2-1, reads EPEVTQTPSHQVTQMGQEVILRCVPISNHLYFYWYRQILGQKVEFLVSFYNNEISEKSEIFDDQFSVERPDGSNFTLKIRSTKLEDSAMYFCASSLQVSNEQFFGPGTRLTVL.

The chain carries TRBV9 and TRBJ1-1; tentatively, D is TRBD1 (5 bases). Germline V gene data show CDR1 as SGDLS and CDR2 as YYNGEE. The V and J ends lost 0 bases and 11 bases respectively, with 14 bases between them. The CDR3 spans 13 residues. This CDR3 is CASSVAEQGGAFF. Here the CDR3 DNA reads TGTGCCAGCAGCGTAGCTGAGCAGGGAGGGGCTTTCTTT.

The chain carries TRBV7-3 and TRBJ2-1; no firm D call. Trimming left V 2 bases short and J 0 bases short, with 11 bases between. This CDR3 has 16 amino acids. Per germline, CDR1 SGHTA and CDR2 FQGTGA. Here the CDR3 reads CASSLEGGRSYNEQFF. The CDR3 coding sequence is TGTGCCAGCAGCTTAGAAGGCGGTCGCTCCTACAATGAGCAGTTCTTC.

Here the CDR3 reads CASITSGTGRYEQYF. The CDR3 DNA is TGTGCCAGCATCACTTCCGGGACAGGTCGCTACGAGCAGTACTTC. The chain is built from TRBV28 and TRBJ2-7; 8 bases map to TRBD1. The CDR3 contains 15 residues. Germline assignment: CDR1 MDHEN and CDR2 SYDVKM. V was pared by 7 bases and J by 3 bases, with 11 bases of the junction left unmatched. Complete variable domain (other parts from reference TRBV28 and TRBJ2-7): DVKVTQSSRYLVKRTGEKVFLECVQDMDHENMFWYRQDPGLGLRLIYFSYDVKMKEKGDIPEGYSVSREKKERFSLILESASTNQTSMYLCASITSGTGRYEQYFGPGTRLTVT.

V is TRBV7-2 and J is TRBJ2-7, with D perhaps TRBD1 (5 bases). The CDR3 covers 14 residues. From germline, CDR1 is SGHTA and CDR2 FQGNSA. V dropped 5 bases and J dropped 0 bases, with 11 bases sitting between them. CDR3 in amino acids: CASSLRQNSYEQYF. Written as DNA, the CDR3 is TGTGCCAGCAGCCTTCGACAGAACTCCTACGAGCAGTACTTC.

The CDR3 reads CATSLTVREAFF. The CDR3 bases are TGTGCCACCTCCTTGACGGTCAGGGAAGCTTTCTTT. The chain has TRBV19 and TRBJ1-1, with D hard to call. The CDR3 loop spans 12 amino acids. Trimming left V 10 bases short and J 8 bases short, with 17 bases between. CDR1 LNHDA and CDR2 SQIVND come from the germline V gene (reference sequence).

The chain recombines TRBV2 with TRBJ2-3, with 11 bases identical to TRBD2. Germline trimming cut 8 bases from V and 1 base from J; bases unmatched to any gene: 2. CDR3 length equals 14 residues. CDR1 and CDR2 from the germline V gene are SNHLY and FYNNEI. In DNA form, the CDR3 reads TGTGCCAGCGGGACTAGCGGAGGCACAGATACGCAGTATTTT. This sequence encodes CASGTSGGTDTQYF.

This clone came up once. This rearrangement joins TRBV6-5 to TRBJ2-3, with 7 bases matching TRBD2. The germline V gene has CDR1 MNHEY and CDR2 SVGAGI. The CDR3 spans 15 residues. Trimming took 0 bases from V and 0 from J; bases not matched to a gene: 0. The CDR3 spells CASSYSGGSTDTQYF. CDR3 coding DNA: TGTGCCAGCAGTTACTCGGGGGGGAGCACAGATACGCAGTATTTT.

The chain employs TRBV30 and TRBJ2-5; TRBD1 is a possible D gene (5 bases). The CDR3 is 12 residues long. Trimming stripped 0 bases from V and 5 bases from J, with 7 bases between. Germline V gene lookup returns CDR1 GTSNPN and CDR2 SVGIG (reference sequence). The CDR3 DNA is TGTGCCTGGAGTGTATCAGGGGAGACCCAGTACTTC. Translating it yields CAWSVSGETQYF.

The chain is built from TRBV4-3 and TRBJ2-1, with D perhaps matching TRBD1 (6 bases). CDR1 LGHNA and CDR2 YSLEER come from the germline V gene. Trimming removed 3 bases from V and 5 bases from J, with 11 bases in between. CDR3 size: 14 residues. CDR3 in amino acids: CASSQRRTDNEQFF. The DNA of the CDR3 is TGCGCCAGCAGCCAGCGTCGGACAGACAATGAGCAGTTCTTC.

The CDR3: CASGLAQSGEQYF. The CDR3 DNA is TGTGCCAGCGGCCTTGCACAGTCCGGCGAGCAGTACTTC. The rearrangement joins TRBV28 to TRBJ2-7; no firm D call. The CDR3 totals 13 residues. V was trimmed by 8 bases and J by 6 bases, leaving 17 bases between them. CDR1 MDHEN and CDR2 SYDVKM come from the germline V gene.

This chain joins TRBV5-1 and TRBJ2-3, with 10 nucleotides matching TRBD2. This CDR3 has 15 amino acids. Germline CDR1 is SGHRS and CDR2 is YFSETQ. Trimming removed 4 bases from V and 2 bases from J; junction bases left unmatched: 4. CDR3 bases: TGCGCCAGCAGCCCCGGGACTAGCGACACAGATACGCAGTATTTT. Its protein product is CASSPGTSDTDTQYF.

The V and J genes are TRBV9 and TRBJ2-3; D remains ambiguous. The CDR3 loop spans 13 amino acids. V was trimmed by 0 bases and J by 6 bases, leaving 8 bases between them. Germline CDR1 is SGDLS and CDR2 is YYNGEE. The CDR3 nucleotides read TGTGCCAGCAGCGTAGGGATCGGGGATACGCAGTATTTT. Its translation is CASSVGIGDTQYF.

In this sample, this clone turned up a few times. The chain has TRBV11-2 and TRBJ1-2, with 10 bases aligning to TRBD1. The J segment lost 13 bases and the V segment lost 4 bases, leaving 15 bases of the junction unmatched. The germline CDR1 and CDR2 sequences are SGHAT and FQNNGV. The CDR3 is 15 amino acids. Here the CDR3 DNA reads TGTGCCAGCAGCTCAGAGGGGACAGGGGTCTTTGGTGGCACCTTC. Translation gives CASSSEGTGVFGGTF.

The J gene is TRBJ2-7, the V gene TRBV10-3; 8 nucleotides match TRBD1. CDR1 is ENHRY and CDR2 is SYGVKD in the germline V gene. Trimming took 5 bases from V and 3 from J; bases not matched to a gene: 6. CDR3 length: 14 residues. The chain's CDR3 is CAISNRGVFYEQYF. CDR3 DNA sequence: TGTGCCATCAGTAACAGGGGGGTCTTCTACGAGCAGTACTTC.

This chain links TRBV2 with TRBJ1-5; D ambiguous. Deletions cut 5 bases from V and 7 bases from J, with 12 bases between. In germline, CDR1 is SNHLY, CDR2 FYNNEI. CDR3 size: 13 residues. For the CDR3, the DNA is TGTGCCAGCAGTCCGACGGGGAACCAGCCCCAGCATTTT. Translating gives CASSPTGNQPQHF.

The J gene is TRBJ2-4, the V gene TRBV6-1; TRBD1 aligns across 7 bases. CDR3 length: 16 residues. Trimming removed 4 bases from V and 6 bases from J; junction bases left unmatched: 12. Germline CDR1 MNHNS, CDR2 SASEGT. CDR3 nucleotide sequence: TGTGCCAGCAGTGTCTTTGTGACAGGGTTCCGAAACATTCAGTACTTC. Its protein is CASSVFVTGFRNIQYF.

The chain links TRBV9 to TRBJ2-5; weak D call: TRBD1 (6 bases). This CDR3 spans 16 amino acids. V lost 0 bases to trimming and J lost 2 bases, with 14 bases between them. The germline gives CDR1 SGDLS, CDR2 YYNGEE. DNA of the CDR3: TGTGCCAGCAGCGTAGCTGAGACTCAGGGGCAAGAGACCCAGTACTTC. Translation gives CASSVAETQGQETQYF.

The J gene is TRBJ1-5, the V gene TRBV19, with D unclear. The CDR3 contains 15 residues. Trimming took 3 bases from V and 0 from J, leaving 9 bases between them. Per germline, CDR1 LNHDA and CDR2 SQIVND (reference sequence). Here the CDR3 DNA reads TGTGCCAGTAGTATGGGCCAGTATAGCAATCAGCCCCAGCATTTT. This translates into CASSMGQYSNQPQHF.

This chain connects TRBV10-3 to TRBJ1-1; no clear D. The CDR3 covers 12 residues. Germline V gene lookup returns CDR1 ENHRY and CDR2 SYGVKD. V was shortened by 8 bases and J by 1 base, with 8 bases between the two germline ends. The CDR3 bases are TGTGCCATCTCGGCGGCGAACACTGAAGCTTTCTTT. Residues: CAISAANTEAFF.